Below, 3 T cell receptor beta chains from the same sample are listed, as sequenced in a study of blood T cell repertoires in COVID-19. Here immunoSEQ multiplex PCR was the method, and the copy in TCRdb shows in-frame clones only, minus some. The data show approximately 240,000 clones, roughly nine tenths seen once. The sample comprised PBMCs or T cells enriched from blood (not recorded which). The origin of the receptors is a woman aged 45-59 years in a cohort exposed to, infected with or recovered from COVID-19 (not recorded which).

This chain joins TRBV27 and TRBJ2-1, with TRBD2 matching over 12 bases. The CDR3 totals 16 residues. V trimming: 5 bases; J trimming: 10 bases; junction bases outside the gene matches: 12. From germline, CDR1 is MNHEY and CDR2 SMNVEV (reference sequence). CDR3 coding DNA: TGTGCCAGCAGTCTCAGACTAGCGGGGGCCCGGGAAGAGCAGTTCTTC. Translated, it gives CASSLRLAGAREEQFF.

This chain uses TRBV29-1 with TRBJ2-7, with 9 positions matching TRBD1. After removal of 4 bases from V and 7 bases from J, the junction contained 14 bases not matched to a gene. CDR3 length: 15 amino acids. Germline lookup yields CDR1 SQVTM and CDR2 ANQGSEA. CDR3 region: CSVAATGGSWTEQYF. The DNA for the CDR3 is TGCAGCGTTGCGGCGACAGGGGGGAGTTGGACAGAGCAGTACTTC.

DNA of the CDR3: TGTGCCAGTAGTACGACAGTTTTAAAGGCCGGAGATTCACCCCTCCACTTT. It is translated as CASSTTVLKAGDSPLHF. The V and J genes are TRBV19 and TRBJ1-6; D might be TRBD1 (5 bases). Trimming removed 4 bases at V and 8 bases at J, with 21 bases between. Germline CDR1 reads LNHDA; CDR2 reads SQIVND (reference sequence). The CDR3 spans 17 residues.